A selection of T cell receptor beta chains follows, all from one sample in a study of blood T cells in healthy people across ages. TCRdb reprocessed the 5' RACE reads via MiXCR and lists one record per CDR3 protein. In the table there are roughly 2 million distinct CDR3 sequences, roughly 52% of which are singletons. The sequenced sample consisted of blood. The receptors shown here come from a middle-aged woman in good health. The CDR3 runs from the conserved cysteine through the conserved F or W. The D gene is left open where the match is weak. Clone size is stated in some rows and not others, as once, few, many or a class when expanded.

j_call clone_size v_call d_call cdr3_aa cdr3_nt
TRBJ2-7 few TRBV20-1 NA CSAREEYEQYF TGCAGTGCTAGAGAGGAGTACGAGCAGTACTTC
TRBJ1-6 NA TRBV4-2 NA CASSQDDRYNSPLHF TGTGCCAGCAGCCAAGACGACAGGTATAATTCACCCCTCCACTTT
TRBJ2-1 NA TRBV6-6 TRBD1 CASIRQGIGNEQFF TGTGCCAGCATACGACAGGGTATAGGCAATGAGCAGTTCTTC
TRBJ2-3 few TRBV9 NA CASSDSSVSTQYF TGTGCCAGCAGCGACTCGTCGGTCAGTACGCAGTATTTT
TRBJ2-7 NA TRBV29-1 NA CSAMGAHEQYF TGCAGCGCCATGGGGGCCCACGAGCAGTACTTC
TRBJ2-5 NA TRBV20-1 NA CSARDVTIQETQYF TGCAGTGCTAGAGATGTCACCATCCAAGAGACCCAGTACTTC
TRBJ2-7 NA TRBV20-1 NA CSASQGNEQYF TGCAGTGCTTCTCAGGGGAACGAGCAGTACTTC
TRBJ2-2 NA TRBV13 NA CASSLGSRRSTGELFF TGTGCCAGCAGCCTTGGGTCCAGGAGGAGCACCGGGGAGCTGTTTTTT
TRBJ2-3 NA TRBV29-1 NA CSGGTLYTDTQYF TGCAGCGGTGGGACTCTCTACACAGATACGCAGTATTTT
TRBJ2-4 once TRBV20-1 NA CSAGLRIAKNIQYF TGCAGTGCTGGGCTCCGAATAGCCAAAAACATTCAGTACTTC
TRBJ2-1 NA TRBV11-3 TRBD2 CASSSGGALEQFF TGTGCCAGCAGTAGCGGGGGGGCCCTGGAGCAGTTCTTC
TRBJ2-3 few TRBV16 NA CASSHRDGVDTQYF TGTGCCAGCAGCCACAGGGACGGGGTGGATACGCAGTATTTT
TRBJ2-7 few TRBV7-2 NA CASSFRQGGGYYEQYF TGTGCCAGCAGCTTTAGACAGGGAGGAGGGTACTACGAGCAGTACTTC
TRBJ2-5 NA TRBV7-7 NA CASSSRQVSETQYF TGTGCTAGCAGCTCCCGACAGGTGTCGGAGACCCAGTACTTC
TRBJ2-3 NA TRBV29-1 NA CSVDRRIRGAIADTQYF TGCAGCGTTGATCGGCGAATCCGGGGGGCGATAGCAGATACGCAGTATTTT
TRBJ1-5 NA TRBV15 NA CATSVTGYNQPQHF TGTGCCACCAGCGTAACAGGGTACAATCAGCCCCAGCATTTT
TRBJ1-4 NA TRBV7-9 TRBD1 CASSFEGTGQREKLFF TGTGCCAGCAGCTTCGAAGGGACAGGGCAAAGAGAAAAACTGTTTTTT
TRBJ2-1 few TRBV13 TRBD2 CASSPGTSGGVGHEQFF TGTGCCAGCAGCCCCGGGACTAGCGGGGGGGTAGGACATGAGCAGTTCTTC
TRBJ2-1 NA TRBV27 TRBD2 CASSLGSGGAGTYNEQFF TGTGCCAGCAGTTTGGGTAGCGGGGGGGCCGGGACCTACAATGAGCAGTTCTTC
TRBJ1-2 few TRBV25-1 NA CASRATGFATYGYTF TGTGCCAGCCGGGCGACGGGATTTGCGACCTATGGCTACACCTTC
TRBJ1-6 NA TRBV20-1 NA CSAATGSYNSPLHF TGCAGTGCTGCTACAGGATCCTATAATTCACCCCTCCACTTT
TRBJ1-2 NA TRBV20-1 NA CSVEHPGYGYTF TGCAGTGTTGAGCACCCCGGCTATGGCTACACCTTC
TRBJ2-1 NA TRBV29-1 NA CSGLVCTYNEQFF TGCAGCGGACTAGTTTGCACCTACAATGAGCAGTTCTTC
TRBJ1-6 NA TRBV7-2 NA CASSWAGTANSPLHF TGTGCCAGCAGCTGGGCCGGGACTGCTAATTCACCCCTCCACTTT
TRBJ2-7 NA TRBV6-5 TRBD1 CASSLGQGKGYEQYF TGTGCCAGCAGTCTCGGACAGGGAAAGGGCTACGAGCAGTACTTC
TRBJ2-2 NA TRBV24-1 NA CATSEGLEWNTGELFF TGTGCCACCAGTGAGGGTTTGGAGTGGAACACCGGGGAGCTGTTTTTT
TRBJ2-5 NA TRBV20-1 NA CSANPDGRQETQYF TGCAGTGCCAACCCGGACGGAAGACAAGAGACCCAGTACTTC
TRBJ2-7 NA TRBV20-1 NA CSAEEISSSYEQYF TGCAGTGCGGAGGAGATTTCTAGTTCCTACGAGCAGTACTTC
TRBJ1-4 NA TRBV12-3/TRBV12-4 NA CASSLGQPLGKLFF TGTGCCAGCAGTTTAGGACAGCCGCTAGGAAAACTGTTTTTT
TRBJ2-7 NA TRBV19 TRBD1 CASSPRTGGVEQYF TGTGCCAGTAGTCCCCGGACAGGGGGCGTCGAGCAGTACTTC
TRBJ2-3 few TRBV6-4 NA CASSDSVGLDTQYF TGTGCCAGCAGTGACTCGGTGGGGCTGGATACGCAGTATTTT
TRBJ2-1 NA TRBV27 NA CASRREKGGPLTETQFF TGTGCCAGCAGACGTGAGAAGGGGGGGCCTCTCACAGAGACCCAGTTCTTC